The T cell receptor (beta chain) described here comes from a study of CD8+ T cells in alopecia areata. At the level of the study: Treated patients were given oral tofacitinib, which was dosed at 5 to 10 mg twice daily. Severity scores in treated patients reflected the percentage of scalp affected.

Study-wide findings and caveats: Scalp clonality decreased significantly with tofacitinib, and so did expanded CD8+ clones among the top 100. Scalp samples also contribute reads from the resident alphabeta T cells found in normal skin.

The sequencing template was cDNA reverse transcribed from extracted RNA. This table comes from immunoSEQ multiplex PCR, and its TCRdb copy is limited to in-frame clones, with some not included. The sample contains roughly 190,000 clones, 50% to 70% of which appear only once. Trimming left V 5 bases short and J 8 bases short, with 10 bases between. The CDR3 covers 11 residues. Germline V lookup: CDR1 SQVTM, CDR2 ANQGSEA. About this clone: The antigen is not known.

Treatment here: oral pan-JAK inhibitor, 5-10 mg twice daily. The sequence derives from a human donor with alopecia areata. The material was CD4+ T cells sorted from blood, obtained between weeks 49 and 50, from a patient treated with tofacitinib. V usage is TRBV29-1 and J usage is TRBJ2-1; D remains unclear. The CDR3 here is CSVLPSHEQFF. The CDR3 DNA reads as TGCAGCGTTCTGCCCAGTCATGAGCAGTTCTTC.